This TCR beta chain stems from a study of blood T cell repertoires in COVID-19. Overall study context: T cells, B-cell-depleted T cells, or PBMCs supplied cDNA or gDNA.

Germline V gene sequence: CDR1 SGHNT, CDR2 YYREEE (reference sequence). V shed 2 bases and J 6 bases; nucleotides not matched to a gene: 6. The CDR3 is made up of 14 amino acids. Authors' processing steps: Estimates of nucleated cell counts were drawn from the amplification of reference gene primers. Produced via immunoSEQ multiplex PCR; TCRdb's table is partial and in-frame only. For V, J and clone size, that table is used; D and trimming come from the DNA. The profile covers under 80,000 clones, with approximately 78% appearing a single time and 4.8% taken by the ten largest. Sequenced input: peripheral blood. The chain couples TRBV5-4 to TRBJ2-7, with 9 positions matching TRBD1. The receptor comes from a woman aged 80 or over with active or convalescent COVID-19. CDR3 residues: CASSLIGTGLEQYF. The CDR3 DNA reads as TGTGCCAGCAGCTTAATAGGGACAGGGCTCGAGCAGTACTTC.